A single sample is the source of the 3 T cell receptor beta chains below, sequenced in a study of cytomegalovirus exposure and HLA in healthy donors. Researchers ran the PCR with 60 Vbeta and 13 Jbeta primers. Assay used: immunoSEQ multiplex PCR; TCRdb lists only in-frame clones, some missing. The data contain roughly 140,000 clones, about 70% of them singletons. Sequenced sample: PBMCs. These receptor sequences come from a man between 18 and 29 years old in good health and CMV-seronegative.

The genes are TRBV19 and TRBJ2-7; tentatively, D is TRBD2 (6 bases). V shed 3 bases and J shed 2 bases, with 11 bases lying between them. The CDR3 is 14 residues long. Germline-derived CDR1 and CDR2 are LNHDA and SQIVND (reference sequence). The CDR3 DNA reads TGTGCCAGTAGTATTAGGAGGGCGCCCTACGAGCAGTACTTC. It translates to CASSIRRAPYEQYF. Full variable domain (missing parts from reference TRBV19 and TRBJ2-7): DGGITQSPKYLFRKEGQNVTLSCEQNLNHDAMYWYRQDPGQGLRLIYYSQIVNDFQKGDIAEGYSVSREKKESFPLTVTSAQKNPTAFYLCASSIRRAPYEQYFGPGTRLTVT.

This rearrangement joins TRBV5-1 to TRBJ2-1; D is perhaps TRBD1 (5 bases). CDR1 and CDR2 (germline): SGHRS, YFSETQ. This CDR3 region has 14 residues. V was cut by 6 bases and J by 4 bases, with 14 bases left in between. CDR3 sequence reads: CASKPDRVYNEQFF. DNA for the CDR3: TGCGCCAGCAAACCTGACAGAGTGTACAATGAGCAGTTCTTC.

The CDR3 DNA follows: TGTGCCAACCGACCGGGACAGGGTAAGGATCCACTAGCGGGCGACCTCTACGAGCAGTACTTC. It yields the protein CANRPGQGKDPLAGDLYEQYF. This chain connects TRBV27 to TRBJ2-7; tentatively, D is TRBD1 or TRBD2 (9 bases each). The CDR3 is made up of 21 amino acids. Between the trimmed V and J ends, which lost 10 bases and 3 bases, there was a span of 40 bases. Germline V lookup: CDR1 MNHEY, CDR2 SMNVEV (reference sequence).